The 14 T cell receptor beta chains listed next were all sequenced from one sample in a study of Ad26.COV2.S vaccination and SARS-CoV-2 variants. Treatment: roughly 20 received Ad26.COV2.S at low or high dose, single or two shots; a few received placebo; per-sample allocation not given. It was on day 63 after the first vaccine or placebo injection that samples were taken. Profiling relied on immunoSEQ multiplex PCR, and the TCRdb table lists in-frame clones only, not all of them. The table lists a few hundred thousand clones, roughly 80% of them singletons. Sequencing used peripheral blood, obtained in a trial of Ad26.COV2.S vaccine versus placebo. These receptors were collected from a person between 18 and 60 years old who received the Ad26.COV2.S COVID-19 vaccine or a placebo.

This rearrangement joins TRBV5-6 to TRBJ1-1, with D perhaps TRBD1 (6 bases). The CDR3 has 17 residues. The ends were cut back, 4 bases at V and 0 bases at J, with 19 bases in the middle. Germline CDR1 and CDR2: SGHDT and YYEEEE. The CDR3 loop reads CASSLALGGFMNTEAFF. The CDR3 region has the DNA TGTGCCAGCAGCCTGGCACTTGGGGGCTTTATGAACACTGAAGCTTTCTTT.

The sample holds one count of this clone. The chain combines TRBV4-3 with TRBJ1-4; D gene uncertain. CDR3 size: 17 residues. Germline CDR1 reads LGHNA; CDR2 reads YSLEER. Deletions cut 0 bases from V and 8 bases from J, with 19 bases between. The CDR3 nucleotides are TGCGCCAGCAGCCAAGATGCGACCCGAGGGCTTAGGGAAAAACTGTTTTTT. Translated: CASSQDATRGLREKLFF.

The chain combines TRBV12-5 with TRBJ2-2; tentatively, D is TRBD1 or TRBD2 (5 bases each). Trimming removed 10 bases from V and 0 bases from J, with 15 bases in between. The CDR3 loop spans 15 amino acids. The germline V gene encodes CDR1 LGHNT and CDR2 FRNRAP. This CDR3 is CAILGPIPNTGELFF. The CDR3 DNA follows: TGTGCTATCTTGGGACCGATACCGAACACCGGGGAGCTGTTTTTT.

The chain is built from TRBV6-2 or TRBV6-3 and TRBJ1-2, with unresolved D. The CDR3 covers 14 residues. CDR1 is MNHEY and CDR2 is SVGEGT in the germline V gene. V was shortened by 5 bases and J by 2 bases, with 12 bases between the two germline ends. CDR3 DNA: TGTGCCAGCAGTCGGTGGACGGACAACTATGGCTACACCTTC. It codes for CASSRWTDNYGYTF.

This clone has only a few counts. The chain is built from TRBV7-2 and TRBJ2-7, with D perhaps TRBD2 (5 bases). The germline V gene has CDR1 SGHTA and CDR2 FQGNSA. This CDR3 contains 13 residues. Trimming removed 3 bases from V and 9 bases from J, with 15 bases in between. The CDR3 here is CASSLAGSLGQYF. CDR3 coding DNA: TGTGCCAGCAGCTTGGCGGGTTCCTTGGGGCAGTACTTC.

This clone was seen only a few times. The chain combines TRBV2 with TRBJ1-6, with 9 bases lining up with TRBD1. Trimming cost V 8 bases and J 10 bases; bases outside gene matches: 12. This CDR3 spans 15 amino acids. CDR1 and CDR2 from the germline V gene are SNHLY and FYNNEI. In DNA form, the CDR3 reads TGTGCCAGCCCGGAAAGGACAGGGGAAGGCTCACCCCTCCACTTT. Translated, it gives CASPERTGEGSPLHF.

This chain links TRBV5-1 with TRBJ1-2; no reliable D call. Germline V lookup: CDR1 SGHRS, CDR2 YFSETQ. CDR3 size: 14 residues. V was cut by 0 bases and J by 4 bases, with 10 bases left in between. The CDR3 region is CASSLASDGYGYTF. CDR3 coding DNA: TGCGCCAGCAGCTTGGCCAGTGATGGCTATGGCTACACCTTC.

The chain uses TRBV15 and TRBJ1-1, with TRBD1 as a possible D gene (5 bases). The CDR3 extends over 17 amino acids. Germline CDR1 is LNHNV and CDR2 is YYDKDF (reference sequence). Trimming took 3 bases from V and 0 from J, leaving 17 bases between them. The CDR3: CATSSLLLTDLNTEAFF. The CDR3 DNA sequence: TGTGCCACCAGCAGCCTACTTTTGACAGACTTGAACACTGAAGCTTTCTTT.

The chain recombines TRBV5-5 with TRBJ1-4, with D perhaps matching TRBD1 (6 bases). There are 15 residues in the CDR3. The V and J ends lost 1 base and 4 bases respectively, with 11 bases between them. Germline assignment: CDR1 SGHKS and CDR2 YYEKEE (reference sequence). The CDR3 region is CASSLSGTSNEKLFF. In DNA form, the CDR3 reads TGTGCCAGCAGCTTGAGTGGGACAAGTAATGAAAAACTGTTTTTT.

DNA for the CDR3: TGTGCCAGCAGTTCCCTACCAGGGATCGGAAACATTCAGTACTTC. Its protein is CASSSLPGIGNIQYF. This chain links TRBV6-5 with TRBJ2-4; a possible D gene is TRBD1 (5 bases). V lost 4 bases and J 6 bases, leaving 16 bases between the germline ends. Germline CDR1 is MNHEY and CDR2 is SVGAGI. The CDR3 is made up of 15 amino acids.

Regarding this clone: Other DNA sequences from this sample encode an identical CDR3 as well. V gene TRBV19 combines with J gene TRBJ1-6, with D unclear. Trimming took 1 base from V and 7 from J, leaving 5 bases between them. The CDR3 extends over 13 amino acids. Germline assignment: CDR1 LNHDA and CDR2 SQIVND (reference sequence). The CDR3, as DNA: TGTGCCAGTAGTATAGTGCAAAATTCACCCCTCCACTTT. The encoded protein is CASSIVQNSPLHF.

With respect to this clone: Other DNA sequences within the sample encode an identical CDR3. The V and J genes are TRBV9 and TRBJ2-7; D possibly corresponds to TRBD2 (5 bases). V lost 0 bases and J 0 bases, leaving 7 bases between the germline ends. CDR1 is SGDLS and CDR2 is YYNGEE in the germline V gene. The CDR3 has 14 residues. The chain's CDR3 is CASSVVGSSYEQYF. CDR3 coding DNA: TGTGCCAGCAGCGTAGTTGGGAGCTCCTACGAGCAGTACTTC.

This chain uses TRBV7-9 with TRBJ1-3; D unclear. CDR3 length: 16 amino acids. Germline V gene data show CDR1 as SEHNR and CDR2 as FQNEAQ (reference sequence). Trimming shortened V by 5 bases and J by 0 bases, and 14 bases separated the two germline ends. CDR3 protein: CASSRLTGSSGNTIYF. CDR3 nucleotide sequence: TGTGCCAGCAGCCGACTGACTGGGAGCTCTGGAAACACCATATATTTT.

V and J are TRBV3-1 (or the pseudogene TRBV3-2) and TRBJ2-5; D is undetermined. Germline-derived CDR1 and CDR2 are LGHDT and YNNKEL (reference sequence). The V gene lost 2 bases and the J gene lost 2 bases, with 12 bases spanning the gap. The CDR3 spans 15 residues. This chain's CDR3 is CASSQQPGTQETQYF. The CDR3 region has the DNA TGTGCCAGCAGCCAACAGCCGGGTACTCAAGAGACCCAGTACTTC.